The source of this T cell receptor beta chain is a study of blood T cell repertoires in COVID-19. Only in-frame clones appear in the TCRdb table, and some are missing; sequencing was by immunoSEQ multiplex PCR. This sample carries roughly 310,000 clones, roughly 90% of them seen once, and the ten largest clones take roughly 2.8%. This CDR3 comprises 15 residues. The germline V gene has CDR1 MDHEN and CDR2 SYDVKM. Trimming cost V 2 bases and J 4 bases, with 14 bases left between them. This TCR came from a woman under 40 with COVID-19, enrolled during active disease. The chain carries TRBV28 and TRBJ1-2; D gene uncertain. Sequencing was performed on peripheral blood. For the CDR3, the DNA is TGTGCCAGCAGTTTAAGAGCCCCGACAACCTATGGCTACACCTTC. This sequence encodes CASSLRAPTTYGYTF.